The next 18 T cell receptor beta chains were all read from a single sample in a study of blood T cell repertoires in COVID-19. Generated by immunoSEQ multiplex PCR, the TCRdb table keeps only in-frame clones and is missing some. The table shows around 100,000 clones, with roughly 90% occurring only once. Specimen: peripheral blood. These receptors all stem from a woman aged 45-65 years with COVID-19, enrolled during active disease.

The chain couples TRBV30 to TRBJ1-2; a weak D match, TRBD1 (5 bases). CDR1 and CDR2 (germline): GTSNPN, SVGIG (reference sequence). This CDR3 has 14 residues. Deletions cut 7 bases from V and 1 base from J, with 16 bases between. The CDR3 sequence: CALEKGNLNYGYTF. CDR3 in DNA: TGTGCCTTGGAGAAGGGGAATCTTAACTATGGCTACACCTTC.

The chain combines TRBV19 with TRBJ1-4, with 7 bases lining up with TRBD1. Germline values: CDR1 LNHDA, CDR2 SQIVND (reference sequence). The CDR3 is made up of 14 amino acids. J was trimmed by 2 bases and V by 6 bases; bases with no gene match: 3. The CDR3 DNA reads TGTGCCAGTAGCCAGGGGGTGACTAATGAAAAACTGTTTTTT. The encoded protein is CASSQGVTNEKLFF.

This chain connects TRBV19 to TRBJ1-3; 9 nucleotides align to TRBD1. V was clipped by 5 bases and J by 8 bases; unmatched bases: 7. This CDR3 is 14 amino acids long. Germline CDR1 LNHDA, CDR2 SQIVND (reference sequence). The CDR3, as DNA: TGTGCCAGTAGTTTTGGGACAGGGATTGACACCATATATTTT. Residues: CASSFGTGIDTIYF.

The chain couples TRBV28 to TRBJ1-3; the D is unclear. V lost 6 bases, J lost 9 bases, and 15 bases lay in between. Per germline, CDR1 MDHEN and CDR2 SYDVKM. This CDR3 region has 13 residues. Here the CDR3 reads CASSVRGPSTIYF. In nucleotides, the CDR3 is TGTGCCAGCAGCGTCCGGGGTCCGAGCACCATATATTTT.

V and J are TRBV15 and TRBJ2-1, with 10 bases matching TRBD1. The trim removed 0 bases at V and 7 bases at J, leaving 9 bases unmatched. CDR3 size: 17 residues. The germline gives CDR1 LNHNV, CDR2 YYDKDF (reference sequence). Written as DNA, the CDR3 is TGTGCCACCAGCAGAGAAGGCCTGGGACAGGGGATAAATGAGCAGTTCTTC. Translating it yields CATSREGLGQGINEQFF. The variable domain in full, with the rest retrieved from reference TRBV15 and TRBJ2-1, is DAMVIQNPRYQVTQFGKPVTLSCSQTLNHNVMYWYQQKSSQAPKLLFHYYDKDFNNEADTPDNFQSRRPNTSFCFLDIRSPGLGDTAMYLCATSREGLGQGINEQFFGPGTRLTVL.

This rearrangement joins TRBV6-5 to TRBJ1-5; D call uncertain. This CDR3 has 13 residues. Looked up from germline, CDR1 is MNHEY and CDR2 is SVGAGI. The V and J ends lost 6 bases and 5 bases respectively, with 11 bases between them. In DNA, the CDR3 is TGTGCCAGCAGAGCATTCGGAGATCAGCCCCAGCATTTT. It specifies CASRAFGDQPQHF.

The chain carries TRBV7-8 and TRBJ1-2; 8 bases are a match to TRBD1. There are 14 residues in the CDR3. Per germline, CDR1 SGHVS and CDR2 FQNEAQ. V shed 6 bases and J 6 bases; nucleotides not matched to a gene: 9. The DNA for the CDR3 is TGTGCCAGCAGACGGATTAACAGGGGGAATGGCTACACCTTC. Translated: CASRRINRGNGYTF.

The gene calls are TRBV12-5 and TRBJ2-6, with 7 positions matching TRBD1. CDR1 and CDR2 (germline): LGHNT, FRNRAP. Germline trimming cut 2 bases from V and 0 bases from J; bases unmatched to any gene: 16. CDR3 length equals 21 residues. In DNA, the CDR3 is TGTGCTAGTGGTTTGCTAAGGGGGCTCCCCCTGGAGGCCTCTGGGGCCAACGTCCTGACTTTC. Encoded protein: CASGLLRGLPLEASGANVLTF.

The rearrangement links TRBV14 to TRBJ2-5, with 8 bases fitting TRBD1. V dropped 4 bases and J dropped 4; count of bases not matched to a gene: 11. Germline V gives CDR1 SGHDN, CDR2 FVKESK. The CDR3 totals 16 residues. In nucleotides, the CDR3 is TGTGCCAGCAGCCTTCGTCACGGACAGGGAGGAGAGACCCAGTACTTC. Its protein is CASSLRHGQGGETQYF.

This clone has just one count. V and J are TRBV29-1 and TRBJ1-1, with 9 bases matching TRBD1. The CDR3 is 16 residues long. From germline, CDR1 is SQVTM and CDR2 ANQGSEA. With V trimmed by 2 bases and J by 6 bases, 13 bases remained unmatched. The CDR3 DNA follows: TGCAGCGTTGAACAACAGGGGGCGCCTTTTAAGGCTGAAGCTTTCTTT. This encodes CSVEQQGAPFKAEAFF.

This chain links TRBV7-2 with TRBJ2-7; 8 bases are a match to TRBD2. Germline V gene lookup returns CDR1 SGHTA and CDR2 FQGNSA. Trimming took 2 bases from V and 3 from J; bases not matched to a gene: 6. CDR3 length: 15 amino acids. The CDR3 here is CASSLQGGGLYEQYV. In DNA, the CDR3 is TGTGCCAGCAGCTTACAGGGCGGGGGGCTCTACGAGCAGTACGTC.

The chain has TRBV5-5 and TRBJ1-3, with 9 nucleotides matching TRBD1. This CDR3 is 17 amino acids long. Trimming at V came to 1 base and at J to 0 bases, leaving 5 bases not matched to a gene. Germline V gene lookup returns CDR1 SGHKS and CDR2 YYEKEE (reference sequence). In DNA form, the CDR3 reads TGTGCCAGCAGCTTGATGGACAGGGGACACTCTGGAAACACCATATATTTT. Protein product: CASSLMDRGHSGNTIYF.

The chain combines TRBV12-5 with TRBJ2-3; 7 nucleotides align to TRBD2. Germline CDR1 is LGHNT and CDR2 is FRNRAP. V shed 3 bases and J 2 bases; nucleotides not matched to a gene: 8. CDR3 length: 16 amino acids. CDR3 protein: CASGFGGGGITDTQYF. CDR3 bases: TGTGCTAGTGGTTTCGGAGGCGGGGGAATCACAGATACGCAGTATTTT.

This chain uses TRBV11-3 with TRBJ2-7; TRBD2 aligns across 8 bases. Germline V gene sequence: CDR1 SGHNT, CDR2 YENEEA. After removal of 8 bases from V and 3 bases from J, the junction contained 9 bases not matched to a gene. The CDR3 totals 14 residues. CDR3 nucleotides: TGTGCCAGCGCGCGACTAGCGCGCTTCTACGAGCAGTACTTC. Protein sequence: CASARLARFYEQYF.

This sequence joins TRBV19 and TRBJ1-1, with 7 bases fitting TRBD1. Trimming took 3 bases from V and 1 from J; bases not matched to a gene: 8. The CDR3 runs to 16 residues. Germline V gives CDR1 LNHDA, CDR2 SQIVND (reference sequence). DNA of the CDR3: TGTGCCAGTAGTATCTCGACAGGGAATGGGAACACTGAAGCTTTCTTT. It codes for CASSISTGNGNTEAFF.

The V gene is TRBV27, the J gene TRBJ2-2, with 7 nucleotides matching TRBD2. Trimming at V came to 2 bases and at J to 6 bases, leaving 0 bases not matched to a gene. CDR3 length equals 13 residues. Looked up from germline, CDR1 is MNHEY and CDR2 is SMNVEV (reference sequence). The CDR3 is CASSLGGAGELFF. The CDR3 DNA reads as TGTGCCAGCAGTTTAGGGGGGGCCGGGGAGCTGTTTTTT.

The chain is built from TRBV2 and TRBJ1-3; D remains unclear. Germline CDR1 and CDR2: SNHLY and FYNNEI. Trimming shortened V by 6 bases and J by 0 bases, and 15 bases separated the two germline ends. This CDR3 is built from 16 residues. This CDR3 reads CASSNWRAASGNTIYF. CDR3 nucleotides: TGTGCCAGCAGCAACTGGAGAGCGGCCTCTGGAAACACCATATATTTT.

The chain carries TRBV19 and TRBJ1-5; D may be TRBD1 (5 bases). Trimming stripped 7 bases from V and 7 bases from J, with 14 bases between. Germline V CDR1 and CDR2: LNHDA, SQIVND (reference sequence). The CDR3 is 13 residues long. This chain's CDR3 is CASNPGSGQPQHF. For the CDR3, the DNA is TGTGCCAGTAACCCAGGGTCTGGGCAGCCCCAGCATTTT.